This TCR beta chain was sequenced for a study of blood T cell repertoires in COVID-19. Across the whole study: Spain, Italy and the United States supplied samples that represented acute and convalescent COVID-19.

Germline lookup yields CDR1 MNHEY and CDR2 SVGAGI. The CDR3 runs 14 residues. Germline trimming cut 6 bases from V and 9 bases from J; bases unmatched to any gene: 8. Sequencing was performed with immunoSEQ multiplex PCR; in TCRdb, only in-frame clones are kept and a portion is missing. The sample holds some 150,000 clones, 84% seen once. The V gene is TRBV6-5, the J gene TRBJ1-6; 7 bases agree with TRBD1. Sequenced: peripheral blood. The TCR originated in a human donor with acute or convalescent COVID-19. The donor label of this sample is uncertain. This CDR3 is CASSARDSSSPLHF. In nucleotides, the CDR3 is TGTGCCAGCAGCGCCAGGGACAGTAGTTCACCCCTCCACTTT.